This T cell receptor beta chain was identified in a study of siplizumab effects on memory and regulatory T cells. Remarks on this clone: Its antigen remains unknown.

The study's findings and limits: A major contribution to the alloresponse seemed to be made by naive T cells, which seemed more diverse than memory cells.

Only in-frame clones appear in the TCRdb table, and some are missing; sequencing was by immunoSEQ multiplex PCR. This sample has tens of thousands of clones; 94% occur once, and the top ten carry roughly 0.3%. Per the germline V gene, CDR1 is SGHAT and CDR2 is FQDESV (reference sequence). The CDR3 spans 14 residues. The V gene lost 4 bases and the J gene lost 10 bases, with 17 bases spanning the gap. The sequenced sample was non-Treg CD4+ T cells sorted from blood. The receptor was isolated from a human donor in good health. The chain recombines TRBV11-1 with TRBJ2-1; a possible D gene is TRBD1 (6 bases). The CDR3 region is CASSSDRQVNEQFF. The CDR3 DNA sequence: TGTGCCAGCAGCTCGGACAGACAAGTTAACGAGCAGTTCTTC.